A selection of T cell receptor beta chains follows, all from one sample in a study of T cells in Graves' hyperthyroidism and ophthalmopathy. MiXCR was run by TCRdb on the multiplex PCR reads, yielding one entry per CDR3 protein. The table records around 500,000 distinct CDR3 sequences, 14% of them present only once. Sequencing was carried out using blood. These receptors were collected from a woman between 40 and 55 years old with Graves' hyperthyroidism. CDR3s include the opening cysteine and the closing phenylalanine or tryptophan. D genes are given only for firm matches. Clone sizes are given selectively: once, few, many, or a class where the clone is expanded.

clone size: few
V gene: TRBV7-2
J gene: TRBJ1-5
D gene: TRBD1
CDR3 DNA: TGTGCCAGCAGCTTAGCTCAGGGGGGCCCCAATCAGCCCCAGCATTTT
CDR3 protein: CASSLAQGGPNQPQHF

clone size: -
V gene: TRBV5-1
J gene: TRBJ2-7
D gene: -
CDR3 DNA: TGTGCCAGCAGCTTGGAGGTCGAGGGCGGGATGGAAAAGCAGTACTTC
CDR3 protein: CASSLEVEGGMEKQYF

clone size: many
V gene: TRBV3-1
J gene: TRBJ1-6
D gene: -
CDR3 DNA: TGTGCCAGCAGCCAAGGGGTCTCTCCGAATAATTCACCCCTCCACTTT
CDR3 protein: CASSQGVSPNNSPLHF

clone size: few
V gene: TRBV5-1
J gene: TRBJ2-6
D gene: TRBD2
CDR3 DNA: TGCGCCAGCAGCCCGACTAGCGGGAGTTCTGGGGCCAACGTCCTGACTTTC
CDR3 protein: CASSPTSGSSGANVLTF

clone size: -
V gene: TRBV7-2
J gene: TRBJ1-4
D gene: TRBD1
CDR3 DNA: TGTGCCAGCAGCCCGGGACAGGGGGGAAAACTGTTTTTT
CDR3 protein: CASSPGQGGKLFF

clone size: -
V gene: TRBV14
J gene: TRBJ2-1
D gene: TRBD2
CDR3 DNA: TGTGCCAGCAGTCGACTAGCGGGAGCGGGCTACAATGAGCAGTTCTTC
CDR3 protein: CASSRLAGAGYNEQFF

clone size: many
V gene: TRBV10-3
J gene: TRBJ2-3
D gene: -
CDR3 DNA: TGTGCCATCAGTGAGTCATGGTACACAGATACGCAGTATTTT
CDR3 protein: CAISESWYTDTQYF

clone size: many
V gene: TRBV20-1
J gene: TRBJ2-7
D gene: -
CDR3 DNA: TGCAGTGCCCCAGCGACATCCCCGGGGCTCTACGAGCAGTACTTC
CDR3 protein: CSAPATSPGLYEQYF

clone size: few
V gene: TRBV3-1
J gene: TRBJ1-5
D gene: -
CDR3 DNA: TGCGCCAGCAGTGAGTCGAGAGCTAATCAGCCCCAGCATTTT
CDR3 protein: CASSESRANQPQHF

clone size: -
V gene: TRBV2
J gene: TRBJ1-1
D gene: -
CDR3 DNA: TGTGCCAGCAGTGAACCTTCCGGTCGGACAGAGAACACTGAAGCTTTCTTT
CDR3 protein: CASSEPSGRTENTEAFF

clone size: -
V gene: TRBV29-1
J gene: TRBJ2-5
D gene: TRBD1
CDR3 DNA: TGCAGCGCACGGACAGGGGAGGAGACCCAGTACTTC
CDR3 protein: CSARTGEETQYF

clone size: -
V gene: TRBV7-9
J gene: TRBJ2-7
D gene: TRBD2
CDR3 DNA: TGTGCCAGCAGCGCCTATTCAGCGGGAGGGCCGAACGAGCAGTACTTC
CDR3 protein: CASSAYSAGGPNEQYF

clone size: many
V gene: TRBV3-1
J gene: TRBJ1-2
D gene: -
CDR3 DNA: TGTGCCAGCAGCCTCGAAACAGGGCCGGCGAGAGGCTACACCTTC
CDR3 protein: CASSLETGPARGYTF

clone size: few
V gene: TRBV5-1
J gene: TRBJ2-7
D gene: TRBD1
CDR3 DNA: TGCGCCAGCAGCTTGGCCCCGGTGGGACAGGGGACCTTGGAGCAGTACTTC
CDR3 protein: CASSLAPVGQGTLEQYF

clone size: many
V gene: TRBV11-2
J gene: TRBJ2-1
D gene: TRBD2
CDR3 DNA: TGTGCCAGCAGCTCAACTAGCGGGAGTCGCGATGAGCAGTTCTTC
CDR3 protein: CASSSTSGSRDEQFF

clone size: many
V gene: TRBV7-2
J gene: TRBJ2-7
D gene: -
CDR3 DNA: TGTGCCAGCAGCCTTATGAGTTTCGAGCAGTACTTC
CDR3 protein: CASSLMSFEQYF

clone size: many
V gene: TRBV11-2
J gene: TRBJ2-1
D gene: -
CDR3 DNA: TGTGCCAGCAGCTTACAACCTAACAATGAGCAGTTCTTC
CDR3 protein: CASSLQPNNEQFF

clone size: -
V gene: TRBV6-2/TRBV6-3
J gene: TRBJ1-1
D gene: -
CDR3 DNA: TGTGCCAGCAGTAAACTGGAGTTGAACACTGAAGCTTCCTTT
CDR3 protein: CASSKLELNTEASF

clone size: few
V gene: TRBV27
J gene: TRBJ1-2
D gene: -
CDR3 DNA: TGTGCCAGCAGTTTATCGGGGGGCGGCTATGGCTACACCTTC
CDR3 protein: CASSLSGGGYGYTF

clone size: few
V gene: TRBV3-1
J gene: TRBJ2-2
D gene: -
CDR3 DNA: TGTGCCAGCAGCCCACCTTGGGGCGGGGAGCTGTTTTTT
CDR3 protein: CASSPPWGGELFF

clone size: many
V gene: TRBV28
J gene: TRBJ2-7
D gene: TRBD1
CDR3 DNA: TGTGCCAGCAGCCCGAGACAGGGCTCGGACTACGAGCAGTACTTC
CDR3 protein: CASSPRQGSDYEQYF

clone size: -
V gene: TRBV20-1
J gene: TRBJ2-2
D gene: -
CDR3 DNA: TGCAGTGCTTCGCAGGGAAGGGGCGTGAGCACCGGGGAGCTGTTTTTT
CDR3 protein: CSASQGRGVSTGELFF

clone size: -
V gene: TRBV28
J gene: TRBJ2-7
D gene: TRBD1
CDR3 DNA: TGTGCCAGCTTGACTTCCGGGACAGGGCTCGAGCAGTACTTC
CDR3 protein: CASLTSGTGLEQYF

clone size: -
V gene: TRBV20-1
J gene: TRBJ2-6
D gene: -
CDR3 DNA: TGCAGTGCTAGACCGGACGGACGCTACAGGTTCGGGGCCAACGTCCTGACTTTC
CDR3 protein: CSARPDGRYRFGANVLTF

clone size: few
V gene: TRBV14
J gene: TRBJ2-7
D gene: TRBD2
CDR3 DNA: TGTGCCAGCAGCCAATCGGGACTAGCGACTCTTTCCTACGAGCAGTACTTC
CDR3 protein: CASSQSGLATLSYEQYF

clone size: -
V gene: TRBV27
J gene: TRBJ1-2
D gene: -
CDR3 DNA: TGTGCCAGCAGTTTGGTCGGGGACCTTGGCTATGGCTACACCTTC
CDR3 protein: CASSLVGDLGYGYTF

clone size: few
V gene: TRBV28
J gene: TRBJ2-5
D gene: -
CDR3 DNA: TGTGCCAGCAGTTTTTGGTCCCAAGAGACCCAGTACTTC
CDR3 protein: CASSFWSQETQYF

clone size: many
V gene: TRBV28
J gene: TRBJ1-4
D gene: -
CDR3 DNA: TGTGCCAGCAGCCCTAGGGTAGGGGCAACTAATGAAAAACTGTTTTTT
CDR3 protein: CASSPRVGATNEKLFF

clone size: many
V gene: TRBV2
J gene: TRBJ1-5
D gene: TRBD1
CDR3 DNA: TGTGCCAGCAGTTATATACAGGGGGGTAGCAATCAGCCCCAGCATTTT
CDR3 protein: CASSYIQGGSNQPQHF

clone size: many
V gene: TRBV7-3
J gene: TRBJ1-2
D gene: TRBD1
CDR3 DNA: TGTGCCAGCAGCTTACTCGGGACAGGGGACTATGGCTACACCTTC
CDR3 protein: CASSLLGTGDYGYTF

clone size: -
V gene: TRBV15
J gene: TRBJ1-2
D gene: -
CDR3 DNA: TGTGCCACCAGCAGAGGCGGACACCGTAACTATGGCTACACCTTC
CDR3 protein: CATSRGGHRNYGYTF

clone size: few
V gene: TRBV7-9
J gene: TRBJ1-1
D gene: TRBD1
CDR3 DNA: TGTGCCAGCAGCGCGACAGGGGAGAACACTGAAGCTTTCTTT
CDR3 protein: CASSATGENTEAFF

clone size: few
V gene: TRBV18
J gene: TRBJ2-1
D gene: TRBD2
CDR3 DNA: TGTGCCAGCTCACCCAGTTTTGAAGCGGGGCAATCAGCGGGGCAGTTCTTC
CDR3 protein: CASSPSFEAGQSAGQFF

clone size: many
V gene: TRBV12-3/TRBV12-4
J gene: TRBJ1-1
D gene: -
CDR3 DNA: TGTGCCAGCAGTTTAAAGAGGGGACACATGAACACTGAAGCTTTCTTT
CDR3 protein: CASSLKRGHMNTEAFF

clone size: few
V gene: TRBV7-9
J gene: TRBJ2-1
D gene: -
CDR3 DNA: TGTGCCAGCAGCACCGCCCCAATCCCCAGAGGCTCCTACAATGAGCAGTTCTTC
CDR3 protein: CASSTAPIPRGSYNEQFF

clone size: many
V gene: TRBV7-9
J gene: TRBJ2-1
D gene: -
CDR3 DNA: TGTGCCAGCAGCTTAGTCCCACAGGGAAATGAGCAGTTCTTC
CDR3 protein: CASSLVPQGNEQFF

clone size: many
V gene: TRBV5-1
J gene: TRBJ2-1
D gene: TRBD2
CDR3 DNA: TGCGCCAGCAGCTTGGTGACTAGCTTCAATGAGCAGTTCTTC
CDR3 protein: CASSLVTSFNEQFF

clone size: many
V gene: TRBV5-1
J gene: TRBJ1-1
D gene: -
CDR3 DNA: TGCGCCAGCAGCTTGGACAGCGGACACACTGAAGCTTTCTTT
CDR3 protein: CASSLDSGHTEAFF

clone size: -
V gene: TRBV9
J gene: TRBJ2-5
D gene: -
CDR3 DNA: TGTGCCAGCAGCGGGAACGTTAGGGAGACCCAGTACTTC
CDR3 protein: CASSGNVRETQYF

clone size: many
V gene: TRBV2
J gene: TRBJ2-7
D gene: -
CDR3 DNA: TGTGCCAGCAGCCTGGGAGGACTAAATTACGAGCAGTACTTC
CDR3 protein: CASSLGGLNYEQYF

clone size: once
V gene: TRBV4-2
J gene: TRBJ2-3
D gene: -
CDR3 DNA: TGTGCCAGCAGCCAAGATCCCCTCACCGCAGATACGCAGTATTTT
CDR3 protein: CASSQDPLTADTQYF

clone size: many
V gene: TRBV6-1
J gene: TRBJ2-3
D gene: TRBD2
CDR3 DNA: TGTGCCAGCAGGACGGTTTCCGGGACTAGCGGGAGAGGGTATACGCAGTATTTT
CDR3 protein: CASRTVSGTSGRGYTQYF

clone size: -
V gene: TRBV2
J gene: TRBJ2-7
D gene: -
CDR3 DNA: TGTGCCAGCAGAACGCGGGCTTACGAGCAGTACTTC
CDR3 protein: CASRTRAYEQYF

clone size: -
V gene: TRBV6-1
J gene: TRBJ2-1
D gene: -
CDR3 DNA: TGTGCCAGCAGACCCCGGTCGCCTAATGAGCAGTTCTTC
CDR3 protein: CASRPRSPNEQFF

clone size: many
V gene: TRBV19
J gene: TRBJ2-7
D gene: TRBD2
CDR3 DNA: TGTGCCAGTAGTCCGGGACTAGCGGGTAAAACCTCCTACGAGCAGTACTTC
CDR3 protein: CASSPGLAGKTSYEQYF

clone size: -
V gene: TRBV12-3/TRBV12-4
J gene: TRBJ1-4
D gene: -
CDR3 DNA: TGTGCCAGCAGTTTATTGGGGAAAGAAAAACTGTTTTTT
CDR3 protein: CASSLLGKEKLFF

clone size: -
V gene: TRBV12-3/TRBV12-4
J gene: TRBJ2-1
D gene: -
CDR3 DNA: TGTGCCAGCAGCCGAAGGGCAGTAGCGGATAATGAGCAGTTCTTC
CDR3 protein: CASSRRAVADNEQFF

clone size: many
V gene: TRBV20-1
J gene: TRBJ2-3
D gene: -
CDR3 DNA: TGCAGTGCTAGAGAAGCACTCGGCACAGATACGCAGTATTTT
CDR3 protein: CSAREALGTDTQYF

clone size: once
V gene: TRBV10-2
J gene: TRBJ1-5
D gene: TRBD1
CDR3 DNA: TGCGCCAGCAGTGGGGGACAGTTTGATCAGCCCCAGCATTTT
CDR3 protein: CASSGGQFDQPQHF

clone size: many
V gene: TRBV3-1
J gene: TRBJ2-3
D gene: -
CDR3 DNA: TGTGCCAGCAGCCCCGGGACGAGAGGCACAGATACGCAGTATTTT
CDR3 protein: CASSPGTRGTDTQYF

clone size: many
V gene: TRBV6-1
J gene: TRBJ2-2
D gene: TRBD2
CDR3 DNA: TGTGCCAGCAGTGAAGCGCTTCGGTTTAGCGGGAGTAAACTCGCGAACACCGGGGAGCTGTTTTTT
CDR3 protein: CASSEALRFSGSKLANTGELFF

clone size: many
V gene: TRBV5-4
J gene: TRBJ2-1
D gene: TRBD2
CDR3 DNA: TGTGCCAGCAGCCGATCAGTACTAGCGGGAGTTACAGATGAGCAGTTCTTC
CDR3 protein: CASSRSVLAGVTDEQFF